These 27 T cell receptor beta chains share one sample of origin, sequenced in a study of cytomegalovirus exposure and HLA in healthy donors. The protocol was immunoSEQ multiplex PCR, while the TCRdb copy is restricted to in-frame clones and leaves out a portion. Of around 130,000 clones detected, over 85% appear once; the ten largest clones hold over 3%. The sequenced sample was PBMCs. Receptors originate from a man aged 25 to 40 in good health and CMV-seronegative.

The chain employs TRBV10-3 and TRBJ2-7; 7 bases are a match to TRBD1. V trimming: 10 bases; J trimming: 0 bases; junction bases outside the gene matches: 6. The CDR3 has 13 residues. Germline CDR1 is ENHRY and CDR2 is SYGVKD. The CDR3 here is CANRDRGSYEQYF. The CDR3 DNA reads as TGTGCCAACCGGGACAGAGGCTCCTACGAGCAGTACTTC.

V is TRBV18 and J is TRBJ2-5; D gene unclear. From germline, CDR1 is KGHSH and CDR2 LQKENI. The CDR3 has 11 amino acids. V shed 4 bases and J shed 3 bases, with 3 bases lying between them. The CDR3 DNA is TGTGCCAGCTCACTAGAAGAGACCCAGTACTTC. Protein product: CASSLEETQYF.

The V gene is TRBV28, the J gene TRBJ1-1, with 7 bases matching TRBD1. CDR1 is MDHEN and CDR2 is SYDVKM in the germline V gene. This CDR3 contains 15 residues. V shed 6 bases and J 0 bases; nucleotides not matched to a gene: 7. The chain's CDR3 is CASRSPGQMNTEAFF. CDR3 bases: TGTGCCAGCAGATCTCCGGGACAGATGAACACTGAAGCTTTCTTT.

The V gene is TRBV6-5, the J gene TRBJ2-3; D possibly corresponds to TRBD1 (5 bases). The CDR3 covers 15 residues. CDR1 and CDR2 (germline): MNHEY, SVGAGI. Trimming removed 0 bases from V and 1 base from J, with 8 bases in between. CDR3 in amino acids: CASSYSQGGTDTQYF. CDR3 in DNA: TGTGCCAGCAGTTACTCTCAGGGTGGCACAGATACGCAGTATTTT.

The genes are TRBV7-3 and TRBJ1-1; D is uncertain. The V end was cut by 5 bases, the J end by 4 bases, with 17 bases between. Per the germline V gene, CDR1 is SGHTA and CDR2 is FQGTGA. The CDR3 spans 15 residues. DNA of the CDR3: TGTGCCAGCAGCCCCAGGACCGGAGGCTCCACTGAAGCTTTCTTT. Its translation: CASSPRTGGSTEAFF.

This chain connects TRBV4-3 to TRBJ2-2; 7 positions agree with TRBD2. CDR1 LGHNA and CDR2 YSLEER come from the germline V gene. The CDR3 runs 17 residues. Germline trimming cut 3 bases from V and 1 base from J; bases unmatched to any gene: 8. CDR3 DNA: TGCGCCAGCAGCCATCAACTAGCGCTTCAGAACACCGGGGAGCTGTTTTTT. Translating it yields CASSHQLALQNTGELFF.

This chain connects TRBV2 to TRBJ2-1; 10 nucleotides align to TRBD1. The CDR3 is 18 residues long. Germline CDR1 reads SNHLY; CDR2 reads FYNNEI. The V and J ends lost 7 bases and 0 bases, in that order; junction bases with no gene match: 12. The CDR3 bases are TGTGCCAGCATAACCGGGACAGGGGACTCGAGCTCCTACAATGAGCAGTTCTTC. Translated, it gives CASITGTGDSSSYNEQFF.

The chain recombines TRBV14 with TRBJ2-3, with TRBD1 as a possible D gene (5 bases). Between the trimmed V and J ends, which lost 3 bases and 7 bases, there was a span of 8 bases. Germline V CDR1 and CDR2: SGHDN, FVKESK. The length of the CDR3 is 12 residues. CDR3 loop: CASSHGAYTQYF. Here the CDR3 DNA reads TGTGCCAGCAGCCATGGGGCTTATACGCAGTATTTT.

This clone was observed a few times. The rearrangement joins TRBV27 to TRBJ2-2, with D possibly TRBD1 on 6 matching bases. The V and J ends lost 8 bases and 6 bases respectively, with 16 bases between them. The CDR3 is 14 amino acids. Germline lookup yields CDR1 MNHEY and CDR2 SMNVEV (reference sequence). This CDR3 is CASGNRVGAGELFF. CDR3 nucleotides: TGTGCCAGCGGTAACAGGGTCGGGGCCGGGGAGCTGTTTTTT.

CDR3 coding DNA: TGTGCCAGCAGTTACTCTCCGGGGGGTGACAATGAGCAGTTCTTC. This translates into CASSYSPGGDNEQFF. The rearrangement uses TRBV6-5 and TRBJ2-1, with 7 bases fitting TRBD2. The CDR3 has 15 amino acids. CDR1 and CDR2 (germline): MNHEY, SVGAGI. Trimming removed 0 bases from V and 5 bases from J; junction bases left unmatched: 4.

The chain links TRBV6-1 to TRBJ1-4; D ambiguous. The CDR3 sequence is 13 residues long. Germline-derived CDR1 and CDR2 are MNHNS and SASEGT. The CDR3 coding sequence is TGTGCGGCGAAGCGCGACCTTAATGAAAAACTGTTTTTT. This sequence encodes CAAKRDLNEKLFF.

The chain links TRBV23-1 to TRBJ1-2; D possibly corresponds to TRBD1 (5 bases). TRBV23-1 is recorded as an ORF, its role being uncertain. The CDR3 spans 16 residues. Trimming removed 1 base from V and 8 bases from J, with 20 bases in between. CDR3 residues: CASSQWAVAGLGGYTF. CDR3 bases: TGCGCCAGCAGTCAATGGGCCGTGGCAGGGCTTGGAGGCTACACCTTC.

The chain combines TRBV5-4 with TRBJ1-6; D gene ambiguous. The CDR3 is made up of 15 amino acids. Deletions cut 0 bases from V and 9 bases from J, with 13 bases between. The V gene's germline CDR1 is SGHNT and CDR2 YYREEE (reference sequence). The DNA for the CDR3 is TGTGCCAGCAGCTTGGGGACCGCAGAGGGTTCACCCCTCCACTTT. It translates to CASSLGTAEGSPLHF.

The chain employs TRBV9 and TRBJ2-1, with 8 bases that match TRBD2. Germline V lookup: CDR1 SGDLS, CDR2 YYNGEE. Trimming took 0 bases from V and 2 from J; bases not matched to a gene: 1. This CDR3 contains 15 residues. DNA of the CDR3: TGTGCCAGCAGCGTAGGCGGGGGGCCCTACAATGAGCAGTTCTTC. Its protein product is CASSVGGGPYNEQFF.

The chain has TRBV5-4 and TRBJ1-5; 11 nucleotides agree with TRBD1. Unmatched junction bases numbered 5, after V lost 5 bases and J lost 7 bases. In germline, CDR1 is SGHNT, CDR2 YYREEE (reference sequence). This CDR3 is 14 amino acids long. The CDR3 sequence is CASSRDRGTQPQHF. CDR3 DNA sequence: TGTGCCAGCAGTCGGGACAGGGGGACCCAGCCCCAGCATTTT.

The CDR3 DNA reads as TGTGCCAGCAGTTATCGCCCAGACTACGAGCAGTACTTC. Translated: CASSYRPDYEQYF. This chain joins TRBV6-5 and TRBJ2-7; no reliable D call. Deletions cut 3 bases from V and 3 bases from J, with 9 bases between. The CDR3 length is 13 residues. Germline assignment: CDR1 MNHEY and CDR2 SVGAGI.

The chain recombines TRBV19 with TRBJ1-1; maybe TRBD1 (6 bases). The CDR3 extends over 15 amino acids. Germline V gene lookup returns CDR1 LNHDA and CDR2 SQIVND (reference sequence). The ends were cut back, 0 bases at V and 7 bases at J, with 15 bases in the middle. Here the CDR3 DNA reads TGTGCCAGTAGTATAGATCGGGGGGGCGCGAATGAAGCTTTCTTT. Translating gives CASSIDRGGANEAFF.

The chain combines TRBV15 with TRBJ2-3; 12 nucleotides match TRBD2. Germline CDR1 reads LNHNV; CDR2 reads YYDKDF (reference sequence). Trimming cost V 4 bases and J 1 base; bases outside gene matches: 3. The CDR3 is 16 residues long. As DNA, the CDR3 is TGTGCCACCAGCAAAAGACTAGCGGGGGGCACAGATACGCAGTATTTT. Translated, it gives CATSKRLAGGTDTQYF.

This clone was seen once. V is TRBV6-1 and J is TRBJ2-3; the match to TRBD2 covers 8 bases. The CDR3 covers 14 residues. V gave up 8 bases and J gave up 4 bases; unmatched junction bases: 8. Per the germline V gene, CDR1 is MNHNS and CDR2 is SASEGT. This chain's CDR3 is CASGRGGPADTQYF. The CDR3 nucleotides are TGTGCCAGCGGACGGGGGGGCCCCGCAGATACGCAGTATTTT.

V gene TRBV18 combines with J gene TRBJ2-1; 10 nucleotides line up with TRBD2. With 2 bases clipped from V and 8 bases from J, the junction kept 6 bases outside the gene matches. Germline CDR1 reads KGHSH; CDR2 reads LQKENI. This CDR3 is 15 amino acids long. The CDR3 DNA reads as TGTGCCAGCTCACCAAGGGCTAGCGGGGGCGATGAGCAGTTCTTC. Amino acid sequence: CASSPRASGGDEQFF.

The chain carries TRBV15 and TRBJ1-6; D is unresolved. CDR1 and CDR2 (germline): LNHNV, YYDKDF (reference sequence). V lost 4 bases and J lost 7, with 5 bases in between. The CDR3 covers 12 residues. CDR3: CATSNENSPLHF. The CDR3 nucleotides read TGTGCCACCAGCAACGAGAATTCACCCCTCCACTTT.

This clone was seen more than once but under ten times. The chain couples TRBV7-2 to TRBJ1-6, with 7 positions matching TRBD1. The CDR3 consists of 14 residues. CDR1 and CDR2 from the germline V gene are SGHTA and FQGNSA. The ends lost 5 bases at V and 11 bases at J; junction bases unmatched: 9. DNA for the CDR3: TGTGCCAGCAGCAGCCGGACAGGCCGCGCACCCCTCCACTTT. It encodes CASSSRTGRAPLHF.

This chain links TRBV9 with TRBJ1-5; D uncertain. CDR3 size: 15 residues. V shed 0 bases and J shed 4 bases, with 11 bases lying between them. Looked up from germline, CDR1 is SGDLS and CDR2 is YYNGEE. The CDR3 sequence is CASSVGVTRNQPQHF. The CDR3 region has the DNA TGTGCCAGCAGCGTAGGTGTGACAAGAAATCAGCCCCAGCATTTT.

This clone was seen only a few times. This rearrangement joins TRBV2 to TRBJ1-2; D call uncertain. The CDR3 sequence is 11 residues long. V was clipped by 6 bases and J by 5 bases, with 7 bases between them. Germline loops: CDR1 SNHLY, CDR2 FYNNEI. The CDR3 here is CASRENYGYTF. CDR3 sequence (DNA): TGTGCCAGCAGGGAGAATTATGGCTACACCTTC.

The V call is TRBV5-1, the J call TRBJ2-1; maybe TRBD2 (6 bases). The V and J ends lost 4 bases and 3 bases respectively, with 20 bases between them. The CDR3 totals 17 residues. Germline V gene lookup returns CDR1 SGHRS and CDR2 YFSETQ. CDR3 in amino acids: CASSPTGEGAFYNEQFF. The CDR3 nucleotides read TGCGCCAGCAGCCCTACGGGGGAAGGGGCCTTCTACAATGAGCAGTTCTTC. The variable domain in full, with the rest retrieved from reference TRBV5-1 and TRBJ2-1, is KAGVTQTPRYLIKTRGQQVTLSCSPISGHRSVSWYQQTPGQGLQFLFEYFSETQRNKGNFPGRFSGRQFSNSRSEMNVSTLELGDSALYLCASSPTGEGAFYNEQFFGPGTRLTVL.

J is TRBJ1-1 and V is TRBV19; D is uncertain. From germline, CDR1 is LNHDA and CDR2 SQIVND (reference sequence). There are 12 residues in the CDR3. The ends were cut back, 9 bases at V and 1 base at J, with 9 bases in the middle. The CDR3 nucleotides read TGTGCCAGCGGCGGGAGGAACACTGAAGCTTTCTTT. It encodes CASGGRNTEAFF.

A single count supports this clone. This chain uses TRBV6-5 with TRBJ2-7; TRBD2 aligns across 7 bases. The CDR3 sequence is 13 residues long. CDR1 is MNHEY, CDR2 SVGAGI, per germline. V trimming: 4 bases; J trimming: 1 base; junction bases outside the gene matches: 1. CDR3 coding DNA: TGTGCCAGCAGTTGGGGGGGTTCCTACGAGCAGTACTTC. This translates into CASSWGGSYEQYF.